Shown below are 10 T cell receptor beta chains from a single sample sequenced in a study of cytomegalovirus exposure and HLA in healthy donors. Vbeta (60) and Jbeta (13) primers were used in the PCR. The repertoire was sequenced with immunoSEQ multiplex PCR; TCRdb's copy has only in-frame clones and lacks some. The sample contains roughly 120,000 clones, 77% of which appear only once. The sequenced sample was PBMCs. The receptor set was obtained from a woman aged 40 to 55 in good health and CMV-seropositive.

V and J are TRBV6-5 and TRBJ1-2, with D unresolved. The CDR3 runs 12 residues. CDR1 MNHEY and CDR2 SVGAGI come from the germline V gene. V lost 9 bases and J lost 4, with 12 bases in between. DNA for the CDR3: TGTGCCAGTAGGAAGGGAGGCTATGGCTACACCTTC. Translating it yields CASRKGGYGYTF.

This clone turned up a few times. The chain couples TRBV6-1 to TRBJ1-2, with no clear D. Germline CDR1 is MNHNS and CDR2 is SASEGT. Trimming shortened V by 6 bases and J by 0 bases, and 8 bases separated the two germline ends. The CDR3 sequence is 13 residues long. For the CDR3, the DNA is TGTGCCAGCAGCAGATCAGCTAACTATGGCTACACCTTC. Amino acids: CASSRSANYGYTF.

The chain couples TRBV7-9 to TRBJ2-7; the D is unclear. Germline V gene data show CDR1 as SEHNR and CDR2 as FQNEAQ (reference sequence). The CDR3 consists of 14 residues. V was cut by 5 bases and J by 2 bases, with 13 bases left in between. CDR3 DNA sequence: TGTGCCAGCAGCCCCGACACCAAACCCTACGAGCAGTACTTC. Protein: CASSPDTKPYEQYF. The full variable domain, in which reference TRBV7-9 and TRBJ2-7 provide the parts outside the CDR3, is DTGVSQNPRHKITKRGQNVTFRCDPISEHNRLYWYRQTLGQGPEFLTYFQNEAQLEKSRLLSDRFSAERPKGSFSTLEIQRTEQGDSAMYLCASSPDTKPYEQYFGPGTRLTVT.

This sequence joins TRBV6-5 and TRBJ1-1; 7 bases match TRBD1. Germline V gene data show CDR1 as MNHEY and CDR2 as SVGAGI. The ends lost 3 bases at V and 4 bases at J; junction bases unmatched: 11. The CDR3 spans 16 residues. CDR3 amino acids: CASSYLTITGVTEAFF. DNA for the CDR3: TGTGCCAGCAGTTATCTCACCATCACAGGGGTCACTGAAGCTTTCTTT.

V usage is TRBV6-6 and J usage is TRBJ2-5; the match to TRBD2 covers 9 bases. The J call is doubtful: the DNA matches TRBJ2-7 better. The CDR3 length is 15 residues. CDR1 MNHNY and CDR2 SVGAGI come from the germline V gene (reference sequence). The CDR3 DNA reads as TGTGCCAGCAGTTTTATGCGGGAGGGCCCCTACGAGCAGTACTTC. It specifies CASSFMREGPYEQYF.

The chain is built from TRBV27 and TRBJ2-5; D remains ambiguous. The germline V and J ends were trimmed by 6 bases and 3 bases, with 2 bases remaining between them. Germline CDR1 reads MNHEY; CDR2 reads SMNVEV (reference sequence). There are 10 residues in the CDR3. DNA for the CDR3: TGTGCCAGCAGCAAAGAGACCCAGTACTTC. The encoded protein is CASSKETQYF.

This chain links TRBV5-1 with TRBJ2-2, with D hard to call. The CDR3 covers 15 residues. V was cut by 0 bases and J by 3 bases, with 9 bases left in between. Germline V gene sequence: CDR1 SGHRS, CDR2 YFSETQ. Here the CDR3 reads CASSLDQADTGELFF. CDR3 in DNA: TGCGCCAGCAGCTTGGACCAAGCCGACACCGGGGAGCTGTTTTTT.

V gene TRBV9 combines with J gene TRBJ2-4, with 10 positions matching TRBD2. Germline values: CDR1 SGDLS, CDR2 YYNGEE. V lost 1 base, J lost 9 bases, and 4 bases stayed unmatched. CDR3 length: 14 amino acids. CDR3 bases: TGTGCCAGCAGCGTACTAGCGGGAGCGGGCATTCAGTACTTC. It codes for CASSVLAGAGIQYF.

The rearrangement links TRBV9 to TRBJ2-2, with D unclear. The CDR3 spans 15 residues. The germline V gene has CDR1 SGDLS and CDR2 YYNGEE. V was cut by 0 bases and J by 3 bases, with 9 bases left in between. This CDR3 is CASSVGNGYTGELFF. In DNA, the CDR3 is TGTGCCAGCAGCGTAGGCAACGGTTACACCGGGGAGCTGTTTTTT.

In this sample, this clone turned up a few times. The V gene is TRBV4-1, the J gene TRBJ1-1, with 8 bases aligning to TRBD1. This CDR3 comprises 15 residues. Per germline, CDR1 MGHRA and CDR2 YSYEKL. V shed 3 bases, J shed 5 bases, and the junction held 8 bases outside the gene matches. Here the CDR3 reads CASSHPDRDETEAFF. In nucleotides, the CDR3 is TGCGCCAGCAGCCATCCGGACAGGGATGAAACTGAAGCTTTCTTT.